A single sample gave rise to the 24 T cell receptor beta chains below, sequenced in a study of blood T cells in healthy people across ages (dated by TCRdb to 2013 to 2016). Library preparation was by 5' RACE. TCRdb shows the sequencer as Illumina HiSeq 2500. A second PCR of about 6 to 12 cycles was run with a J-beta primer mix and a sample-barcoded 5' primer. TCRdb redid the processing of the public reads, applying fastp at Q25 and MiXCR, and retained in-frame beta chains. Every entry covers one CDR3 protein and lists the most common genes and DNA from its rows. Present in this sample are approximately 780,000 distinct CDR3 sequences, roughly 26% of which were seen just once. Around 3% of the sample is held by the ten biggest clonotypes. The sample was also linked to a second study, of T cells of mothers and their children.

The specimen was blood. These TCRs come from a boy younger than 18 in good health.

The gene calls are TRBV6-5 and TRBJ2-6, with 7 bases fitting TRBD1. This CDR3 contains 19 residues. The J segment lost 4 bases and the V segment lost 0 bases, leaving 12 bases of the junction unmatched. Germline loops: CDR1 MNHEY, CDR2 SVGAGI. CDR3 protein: CASSYSTRGLTAGANVLTF. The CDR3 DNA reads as TGTGCCAGCAGTTACTCGACCAGGGGGTTAACGGCCGGGGCCAACGTCCTGACTTTC.

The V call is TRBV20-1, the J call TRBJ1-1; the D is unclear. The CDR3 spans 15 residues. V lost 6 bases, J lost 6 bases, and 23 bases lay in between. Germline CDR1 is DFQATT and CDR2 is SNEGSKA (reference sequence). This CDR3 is CSAASRRGVSAEAFF. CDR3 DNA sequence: TGCAGTGCCGCATCTAGGCGGGGTGTGAGCGCTGAAGCTTTCTTT.

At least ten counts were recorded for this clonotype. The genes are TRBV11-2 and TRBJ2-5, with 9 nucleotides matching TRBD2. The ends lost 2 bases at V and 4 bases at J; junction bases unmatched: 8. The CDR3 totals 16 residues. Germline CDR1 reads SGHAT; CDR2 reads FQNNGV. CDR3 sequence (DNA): TGTGCCAGCAGCTTACCCATTAGTAGCGGGGGAGAGACCCAGTACTTC. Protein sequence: CASSLPISSGGETQYF.

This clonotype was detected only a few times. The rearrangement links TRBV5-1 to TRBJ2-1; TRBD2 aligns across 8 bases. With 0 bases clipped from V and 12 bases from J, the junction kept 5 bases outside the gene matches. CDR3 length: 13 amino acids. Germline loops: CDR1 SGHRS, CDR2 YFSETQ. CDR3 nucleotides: TGCGCCAGCAGCTTGGAACCCGGGAGGGGGCAGTTCTTC. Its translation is CASSLEPGRGQFF. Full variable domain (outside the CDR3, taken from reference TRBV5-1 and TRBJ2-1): KAGVTQTPRYLIKTRGQQVTLSCSPISGHRSVSWYQQTPGQGLQFLFEYFSETQRNKGNFPGRFSGRQFSNSRSEMNVSTLELGDSALYLCASSLEPGRGQFFGPGTRLTVL.

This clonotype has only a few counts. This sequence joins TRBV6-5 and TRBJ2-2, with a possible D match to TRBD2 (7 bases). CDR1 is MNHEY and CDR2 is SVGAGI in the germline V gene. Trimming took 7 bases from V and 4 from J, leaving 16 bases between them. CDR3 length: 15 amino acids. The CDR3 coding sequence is TGTGCCAGCACTACGAGGGGGGGAGGCACCGGGGAGCTGTTTTTT. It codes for CASTTRGGGTGELFF.

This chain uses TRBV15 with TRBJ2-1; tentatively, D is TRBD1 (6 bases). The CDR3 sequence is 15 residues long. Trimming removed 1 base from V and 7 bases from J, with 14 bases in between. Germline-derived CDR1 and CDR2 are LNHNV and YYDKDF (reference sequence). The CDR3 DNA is TGTGCCACCAGCAGAGTCGGGCAGGGGAGAAATGAGCAGTTCTTC. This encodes CATSRVGQGRNEQFF.

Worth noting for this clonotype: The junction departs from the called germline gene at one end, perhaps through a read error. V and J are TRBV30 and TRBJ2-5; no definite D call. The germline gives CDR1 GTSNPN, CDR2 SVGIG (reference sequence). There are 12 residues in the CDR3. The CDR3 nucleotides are TGTGCCTGGAGTGTCCTCTCGGACGGTCGGTTCTTC. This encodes CAWSVLSDGRFF.

CDR3 amino acids: CASSGSTGAGANVLTF. The CDR3 nucleotides read TGCGCCAGCAGCGGAAGCACAGGGGCCGGGGCCAACGTCCTGACTTTC. V and J are TRBV5-1 and TRBJ2-6, with 7 nucleotides matching TRBD1. Germline V gene sequence: CDR1 SGHRS, CDR2 YFSETQ. The CDR3 has 16 amino acids. With V trimmed by 4 bases and J by 4 bases, 8 bases remained unmatched.

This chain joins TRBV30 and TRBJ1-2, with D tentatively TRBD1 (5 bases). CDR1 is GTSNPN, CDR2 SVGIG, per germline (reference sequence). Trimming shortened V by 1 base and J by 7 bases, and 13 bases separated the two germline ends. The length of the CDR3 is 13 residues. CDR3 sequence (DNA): TGTGCCTGGAGTGGAGGGGCCTACGCTGGCTACACCTTC. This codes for CAWSGGAYAGYTF.

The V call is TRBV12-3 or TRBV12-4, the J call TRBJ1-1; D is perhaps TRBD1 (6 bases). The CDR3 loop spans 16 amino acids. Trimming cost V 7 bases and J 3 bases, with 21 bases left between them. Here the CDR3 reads CASTPGAGAGDTEAFF. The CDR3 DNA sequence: TGTGCCAGCACCCCGGGCGCAGGGGCGGGGGACACTGAAGCTTTCTTT.

The CDR3 sequence: CASSFTRESYEQYF. Here the CDR3 DNA reads TGTGCCAGCAGCTTCACCAGGGAGTCCTACGAGCAGTACTTC. J is TRBJ2-7 and V is TRBV28; possibly TRBD1 or TRBD2 for D (5 bases each). The germline V and J ends were trimmed by 6 bases and 1 base, with 13 bases remaining between them. CDR3 length: 14 residues. In germline, CDR1 is MDHEN, CDR2 SYDVKM.

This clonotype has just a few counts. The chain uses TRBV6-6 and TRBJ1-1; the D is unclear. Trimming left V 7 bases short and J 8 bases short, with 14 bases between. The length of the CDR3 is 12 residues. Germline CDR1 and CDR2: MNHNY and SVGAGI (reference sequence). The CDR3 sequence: CASTQPGREAFF. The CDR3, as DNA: TGTGCCAGCACACAGCCCGGTCGGGAAGCTTTCTTT.

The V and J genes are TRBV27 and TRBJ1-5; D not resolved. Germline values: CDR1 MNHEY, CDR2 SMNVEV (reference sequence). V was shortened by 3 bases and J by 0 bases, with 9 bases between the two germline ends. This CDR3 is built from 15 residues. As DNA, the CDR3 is TGTGCCAGCAGTTTCTACGGATATAGCAATCAGCCCCAGCATTTT. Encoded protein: CASSFYGYSNQPQHF.

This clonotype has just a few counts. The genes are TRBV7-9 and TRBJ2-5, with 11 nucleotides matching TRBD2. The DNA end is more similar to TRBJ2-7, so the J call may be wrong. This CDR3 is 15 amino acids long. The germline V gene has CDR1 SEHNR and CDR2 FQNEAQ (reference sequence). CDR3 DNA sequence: TGTGCCAGCATCTTTATAGCGGGGGGGCTCTACGAGCAGTACTTC. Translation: CASIFIAGGLYEQYF.

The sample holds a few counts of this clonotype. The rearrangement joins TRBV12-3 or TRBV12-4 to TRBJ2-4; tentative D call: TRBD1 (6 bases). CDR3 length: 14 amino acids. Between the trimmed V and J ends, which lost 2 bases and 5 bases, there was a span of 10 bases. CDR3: CASSLQGPQNIQYF. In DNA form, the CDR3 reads TGTGCCAGCAGTTTACAGGGGCCGCAAAACATTCAGTACTTC.

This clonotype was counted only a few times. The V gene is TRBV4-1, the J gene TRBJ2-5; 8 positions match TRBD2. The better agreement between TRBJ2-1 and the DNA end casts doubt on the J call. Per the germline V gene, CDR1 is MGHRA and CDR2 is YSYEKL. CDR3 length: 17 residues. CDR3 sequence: CASSQVQAGGGGNEQFF. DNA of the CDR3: TGCGCCAGCAGCCAAGTACAGGCGGGGGGCGGCGGAAATGAGCAGTTCTTC.

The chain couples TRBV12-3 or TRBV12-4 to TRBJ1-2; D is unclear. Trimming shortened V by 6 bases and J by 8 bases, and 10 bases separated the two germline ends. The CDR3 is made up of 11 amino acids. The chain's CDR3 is CASSQTRGYTF. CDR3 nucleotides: TGTGCCAGCAGCCAGACTAGGGGCTACACCTTC.

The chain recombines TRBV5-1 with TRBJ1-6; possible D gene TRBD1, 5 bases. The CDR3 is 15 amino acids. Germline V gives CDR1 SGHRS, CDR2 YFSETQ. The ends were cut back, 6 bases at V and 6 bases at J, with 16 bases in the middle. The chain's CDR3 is CASNPRGKINSPLHF. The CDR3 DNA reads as TGCGCCAGCAATCCGAGGGGAAAGATTAATTCACCCCTCCACTTT.

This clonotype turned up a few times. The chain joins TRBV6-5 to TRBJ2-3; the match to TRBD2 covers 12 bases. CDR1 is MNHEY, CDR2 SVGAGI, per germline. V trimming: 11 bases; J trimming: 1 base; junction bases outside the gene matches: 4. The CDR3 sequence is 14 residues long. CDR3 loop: CAVRLAGGTDTQYF. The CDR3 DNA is TGTGCCGTAAGACTAGCGGGGGGCACAGATACGCAGTATTTT.

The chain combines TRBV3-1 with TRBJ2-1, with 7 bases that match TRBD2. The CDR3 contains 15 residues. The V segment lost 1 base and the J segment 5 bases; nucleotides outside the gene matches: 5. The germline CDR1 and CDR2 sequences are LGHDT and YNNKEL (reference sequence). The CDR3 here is CASSQGLAANNEQFF. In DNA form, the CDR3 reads TGTGCCAGCAGCCAAGGGCTAGCGGCAAACAATGAGCAGTTCTTC.

The CDR3 DNA reads as TGTGCCAGCAGCGCTGCGGGACAGGGGATCGATGGCTACACCTTC. Translated: CASSAAGQGIDGYTF. The chain combines TRBV2 with TRBJ1-2; 10 bases align to TRBD1. The germline gives CDR1 SNHLY, CDR2 FYNNEI. This CDR3 spans 15 amino acids. V dropped 6 bases and J dropped 6; count of bases not matched to a gene: 10.

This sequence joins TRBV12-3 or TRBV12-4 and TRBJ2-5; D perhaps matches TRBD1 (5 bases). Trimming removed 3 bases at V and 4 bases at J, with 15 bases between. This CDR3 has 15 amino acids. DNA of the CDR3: TGTGCCAGCAGTTTGAAAGGGGCCCTAATAGAGACCCAGTACTTC. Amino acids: CASSLKGALIETQYF.

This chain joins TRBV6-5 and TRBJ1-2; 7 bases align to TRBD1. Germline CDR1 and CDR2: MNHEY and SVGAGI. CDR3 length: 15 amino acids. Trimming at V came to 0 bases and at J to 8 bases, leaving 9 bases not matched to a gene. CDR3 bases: TGTGCCAGCAGTTACTCGAACGCAGGGGGGGAAGGCTACACCTTC. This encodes CASSYSNAGGEGYTF.

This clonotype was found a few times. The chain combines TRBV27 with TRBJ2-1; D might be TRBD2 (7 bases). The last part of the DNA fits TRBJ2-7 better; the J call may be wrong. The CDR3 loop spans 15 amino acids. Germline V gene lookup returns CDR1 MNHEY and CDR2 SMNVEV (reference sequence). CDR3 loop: CASCPRGALTYEQYF. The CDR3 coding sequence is TGTGCCAGCTGCCCCCGGGGGGCCCTAACCTACGAGCAGTACTTC.